This T cell receptor beta chain was sequenced for a study of blood T cell repertoires in COVID-19. Study-level background: T cells, B-cell-depleted T cells, or PBMCs supplied cDNA or gDNA.

The method was immunoSEQ multiplex PCR; TCRdb's version includes in-frame clones alone and lacks a portion of them. The sample lists some 260,000 clones, 75% to 90% seen once, with roughly 6% in the top ten. Participant ages covered roughly 18 to 89 years across about two dozen US areas. Looked up from germline, CDR1 is SGHRS and CDR2 is YFSETQ. This CDR3 is built from 16 residues. Unmatched junction bases numbered 9, after V lost 4 bases and J lost 0 bases. Sample: PBMCs or T cells enriched from blood (not recorded which). The V and J genes are TRBV5-1 and TRBJ1-1, with 7 bases that match TRBD1. The receptor was derived from a woman between 25 and 40 years old with acute COVID-19. The CDR3 nucleotides are TGCGCCAGCAGCCCAGGGGGGAGCAGGGTGAACACTGAAGCTTTCTTT. This sequence encodes CASSPGGSRVNTEAFF.